This T cell receptor beta chain was obtained from a study of shared clonotypes between healthy human individuals. The study, taken as a whole, reports: How much donors shared clonotypes was expected to be affected by sequencing depth.

Assay used: immunoSEQ multiplex PCR; TCRdb lists only in-frame clones, some missing. This sample carries roughly 500,000 clones, about 95% of them seen once, and the ten largest clones take 0.055% to 0.075%. A single count supports this clone. Its antigen is not identified. The CDR3 covers 14 residues. From germline, CDR1 is SGHDT and CDR2 YYEEEE. The ends lost 4 bases at V and 2 bases at J; junction bases unmatched: 4. The sequence came from a woman aged 25 to 45 in good health. The specimen was naive CD4+ T cells sorted from blood. Subset defined: CD45RA+ positively selected. V gene TRBV5-6 combines with J gene TRBJ2-3; TRBD2 matches 7 bases. The CDR3 reads CASSPGRATDTQYF. The CDR3 DNA reads as TGTGCCAGCAGCCCTGGGAGGGCCACAGATACGCAGTATTTT.